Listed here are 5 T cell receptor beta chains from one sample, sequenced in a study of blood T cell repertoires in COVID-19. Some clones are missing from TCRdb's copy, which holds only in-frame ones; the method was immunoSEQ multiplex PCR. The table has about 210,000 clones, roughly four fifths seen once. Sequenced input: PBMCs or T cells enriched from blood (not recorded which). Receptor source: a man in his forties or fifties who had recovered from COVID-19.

The CDR3 sequence: CAWSISPPGGQFF. The CDR3, as DNA: TGTGCCTGGAGTATTTCTCCTCCAGGGGGGCAGTTCTTC. This chain joins TRBV30 and TRBJ2-1; TRBD1 aligns across 7 bases. Germline V gene sequence: CDR1 GTSNPN, CDR2 SVGIG (reference sequence). After removal of 2 bases from V and 12 bases from J, the junction contained 10 bases not matched to a gene. This CDR3 spans 13 amino acids.

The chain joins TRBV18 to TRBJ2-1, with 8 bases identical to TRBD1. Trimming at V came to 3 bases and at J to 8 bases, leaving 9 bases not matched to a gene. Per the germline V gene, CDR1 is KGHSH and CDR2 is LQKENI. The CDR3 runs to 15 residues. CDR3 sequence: CASSPGGRGQDEQFF. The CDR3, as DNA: TGTGCCAGCTCACCTGGGGGCAGGGGGCAGGATGAGCAGTTCTTC.

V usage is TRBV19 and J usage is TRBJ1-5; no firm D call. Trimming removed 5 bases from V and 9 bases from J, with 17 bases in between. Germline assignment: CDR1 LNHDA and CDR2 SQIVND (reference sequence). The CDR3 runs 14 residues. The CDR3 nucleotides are TGTGCCAGTAGTGAAGCGGACCGCTCCCGGCCCCAGCATTTT. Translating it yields CASSEADRSRPQHF.

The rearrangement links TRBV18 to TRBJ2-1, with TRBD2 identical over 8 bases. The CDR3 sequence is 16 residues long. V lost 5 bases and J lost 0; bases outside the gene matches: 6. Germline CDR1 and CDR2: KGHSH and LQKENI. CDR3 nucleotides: TGTGCCAGCTCAGAATTCCTAGCGGGCTCCTACAATGAGCAGTTCTTC. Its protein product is CASSEFLAGSYNEQFF.

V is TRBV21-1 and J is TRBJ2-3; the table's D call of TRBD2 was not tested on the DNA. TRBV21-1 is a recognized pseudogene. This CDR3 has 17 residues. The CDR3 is CASSKLGLAGVCDTQYF. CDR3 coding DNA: TGTGCCAGCAGCAAATTGGGACTAGCGGGAGTCTGCGATACGCAGTATTTT.